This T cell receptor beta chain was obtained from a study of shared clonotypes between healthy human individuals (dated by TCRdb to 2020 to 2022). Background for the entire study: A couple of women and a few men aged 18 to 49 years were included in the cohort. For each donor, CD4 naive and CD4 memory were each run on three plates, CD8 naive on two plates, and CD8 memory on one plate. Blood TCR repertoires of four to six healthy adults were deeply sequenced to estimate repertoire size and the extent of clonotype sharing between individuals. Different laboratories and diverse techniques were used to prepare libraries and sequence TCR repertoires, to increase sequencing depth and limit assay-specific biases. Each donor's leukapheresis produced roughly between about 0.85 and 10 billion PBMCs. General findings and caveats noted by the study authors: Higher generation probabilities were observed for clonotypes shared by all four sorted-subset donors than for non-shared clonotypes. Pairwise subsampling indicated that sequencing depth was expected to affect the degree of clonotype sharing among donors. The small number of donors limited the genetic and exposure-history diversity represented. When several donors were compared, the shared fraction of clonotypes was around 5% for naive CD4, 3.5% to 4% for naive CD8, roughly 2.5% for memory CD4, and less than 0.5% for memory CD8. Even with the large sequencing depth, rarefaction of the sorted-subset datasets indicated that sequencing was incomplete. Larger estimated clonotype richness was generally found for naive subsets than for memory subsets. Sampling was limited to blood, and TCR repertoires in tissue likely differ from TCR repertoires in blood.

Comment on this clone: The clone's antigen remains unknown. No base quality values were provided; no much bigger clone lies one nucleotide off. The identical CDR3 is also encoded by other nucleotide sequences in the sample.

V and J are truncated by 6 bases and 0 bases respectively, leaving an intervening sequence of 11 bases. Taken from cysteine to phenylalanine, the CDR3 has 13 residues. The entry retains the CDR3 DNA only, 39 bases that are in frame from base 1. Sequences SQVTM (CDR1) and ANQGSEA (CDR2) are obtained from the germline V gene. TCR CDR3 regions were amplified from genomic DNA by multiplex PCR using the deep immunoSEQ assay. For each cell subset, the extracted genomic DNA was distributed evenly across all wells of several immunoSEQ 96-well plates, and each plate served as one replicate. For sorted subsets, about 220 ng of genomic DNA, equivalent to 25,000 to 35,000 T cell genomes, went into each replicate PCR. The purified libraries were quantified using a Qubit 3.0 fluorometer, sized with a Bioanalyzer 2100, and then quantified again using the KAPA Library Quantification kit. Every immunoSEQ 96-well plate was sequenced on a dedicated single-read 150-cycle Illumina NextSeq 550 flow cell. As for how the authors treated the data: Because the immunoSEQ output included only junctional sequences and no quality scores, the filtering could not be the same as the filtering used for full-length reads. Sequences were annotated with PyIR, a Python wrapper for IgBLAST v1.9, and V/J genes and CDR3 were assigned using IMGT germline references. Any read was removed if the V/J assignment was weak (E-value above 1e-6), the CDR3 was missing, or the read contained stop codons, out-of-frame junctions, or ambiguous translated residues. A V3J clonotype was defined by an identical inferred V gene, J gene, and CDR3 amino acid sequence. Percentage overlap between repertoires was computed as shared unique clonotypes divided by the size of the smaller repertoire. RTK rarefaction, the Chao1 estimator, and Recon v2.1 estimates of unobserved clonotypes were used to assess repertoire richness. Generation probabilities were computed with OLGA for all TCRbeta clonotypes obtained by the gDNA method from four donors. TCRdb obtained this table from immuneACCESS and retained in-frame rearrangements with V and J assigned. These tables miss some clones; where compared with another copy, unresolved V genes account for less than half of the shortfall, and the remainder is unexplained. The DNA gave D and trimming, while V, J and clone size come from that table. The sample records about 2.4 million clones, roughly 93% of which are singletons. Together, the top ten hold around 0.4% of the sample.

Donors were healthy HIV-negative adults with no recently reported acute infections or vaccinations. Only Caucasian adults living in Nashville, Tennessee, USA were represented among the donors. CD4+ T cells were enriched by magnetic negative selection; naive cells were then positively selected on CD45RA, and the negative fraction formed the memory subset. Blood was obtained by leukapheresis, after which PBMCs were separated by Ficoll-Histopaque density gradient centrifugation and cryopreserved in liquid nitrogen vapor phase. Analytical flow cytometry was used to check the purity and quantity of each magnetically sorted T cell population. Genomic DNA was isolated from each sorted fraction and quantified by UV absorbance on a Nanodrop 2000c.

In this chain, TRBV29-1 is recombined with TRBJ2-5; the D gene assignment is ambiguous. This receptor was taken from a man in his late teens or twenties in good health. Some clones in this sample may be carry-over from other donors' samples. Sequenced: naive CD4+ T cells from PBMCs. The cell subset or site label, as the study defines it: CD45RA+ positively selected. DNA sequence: TGCAGCGTCTGCAGAGATTACCAAGAGACCCAGTACTTC. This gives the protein CSVCRDYQETQYF.